This T cell receptor beta chain was retrieved from a study of cytomegalovirus exposure and HLA in healthy donors (TCRdb year 2017). For the wider study: An earlier analysis of approximately 590 of the donors reported about 250 Gb of sequence data and 117 million unique TCR beta sequences from some 180 million T cells. About 280 gigabases of sequencing data and 91 million or so unique TCR sequences made up an early release that covered several hundred HLA-typed donors. Among the roughly 400 genotyped donors, approximately 76% belonged to the genetic ancestry cluster associated with self-reported Caucasian donors. The study aimed to test whether cataloging public T cell receptors could reveal signatures of past pathogen exposure. The T cell repertoires of some 700 subjects were profiled by immunosequencing and related to cytomegalovirus serostatus. A separate validation cohort of about 110 different subjects was used in addition to the approximately 700-subject first cohort. To predict cytomegalovirus infection status, the study brought together high-throughput TCR immunosequencing, statistical association of individual TCRs with disease status, and machine learning. To study patterns of TCR occurrence, a later analysis re-analyzed previously published TCR beta repertoires from just over 650 donors and added high-resolution HLA genotyping. Rather than using new phenotypic data, the later analysis identified candidate immune exposures from TCR beta sequences and from how often those sequences occurred across donors. To decide whether each TCR beta V gene segment behaved as functional or pseudogenic, an earlier analysis of 587 of the donors relied on high-throughput TCR beta sequencing. Alongside the repertoire data, information on donor age, sex, ethnicity and CMV serostatus was compiled. Genome-wide SNP genotypes for about 65% of the roughly 670 donors were used in a later genetic analysis, which treated that subset as a discovery cohort. All discovery cohort repertoires had been generated using a single sequencing platform. HLA typing covered class I and class II loci at four-digit resolution. The number of typed donors differed by locus: about 620-630 for A, B, C, DRB1 and DQB1; 500 to 550 for DQA1; 600 to 610 for DPA1; and 400 to 480 for DPB1. Roughly five DR-DQ haplotypes were treated as single units for association and clustering because of strong linkage in the cohort. On average, around 200,000 unique TCR beta nucleotide sequences were sequenced per donor among 300 to 500 genotyped donors of the cohort, with 15% to 20% of those sequences being non-productive.

Libraries were constructed by the immunoSEQ multiplex PCR assay. For the multiplex PCR, a mixture combining 60 forward primers for TCR Vbeta segments and 13 reverse primers for TCR Jbeta segments was used. The CDR3 region of rearranged TCR beta genes was amplified from genomic DNA by a multiplex PCR assay. The Illumina HiSeq System was used to sequence the amplified TCR beta libraries as 87-base-pair reads. On the study's bioinformatics: Across the 666 repertoires, a later analysis counted roughly 84 million unique TCR beta chains, 9.5 million to 12 million of which were shared by at least two donors. To remove PCR and sequencing errors, raw reads were error-corrected and collapsed into unique sequences using a nearest-neighbor algorithm that merged closely related sequences. To assign V, D and J gene segments, CDR3 sequences were aligned to IMGT reference sequences. Each retained sequence needed at least a six-nucleotide match to both a V gene segment and a J gene segment. A rearrangement counted as productive if the CDR3 had no stop codons and remained in frame with V and J, and every other rearrangement counted as non-productive. CDR3 was defined by IMGT convention, running from the second conserved V-encoded cysteine to the conserved J-encoded phenylalanine. In an earlier analysis of 550 to 650 of the donors, sequences lacking an unambiguous match to a single V gene segment were excluded. In an earlier analysis of some 590 of the donors, a V segment was called functional when productive rearrangements were above 56.7%, and segregating when the standard deviation between donors exceeded 5%. To diagnose cytomegalovirus status from the catalog of TCR beta chain sequences, a statistical classification framework was built. V and J gene assignment, in a later analysis, came from comparing TCR nucleotide sequences with IMGT/GENE-DB human TR gene sequences. The TCRdist pipeline was used in a later analysis to assign CDR3 sequences and most-parsimonious VDJ recombination scenarios. In a later analysis, every TCR beta chain was defined by the combination of its CDR3 amino acid sequence and its V-gene family, and reads without a unique V-gene family were dropped. In a later analysis, approximately 640 highly shared, low-generation-probability nucleotide sequences were removed to address suspected cross-contamination and a sequencing artifact. In a later analysis, a clonal expansion index was calculated for each public chain from normalized within-repertoire ranks of inferred template counts. Generation probabilities in a later analysis came from a VDJ recombination model fitted to out-of-frame rearrangements, and those results were checked against IGoR. A later analysis scored TCR-TCR, TCR-HLA and TCR-CMV co-occurrence with hypergeometric tests, applying a repertoire-size bias correction to TCR pairs. In a later analysis, false discovery rates were estimated by permuting HLA or CMV assignments 20 times. A later analysis grouped co-occurring TCRs with DBSCAN, adding TCRdist sequence similarity when clustering within HLA-allele-positive subsets. Repertoires with fewer than 30,000 or more than 120,000 public chains were left out of co-occurrence clustering, as were roughly five repertoires with anomalous nucleotide sharing. TCRdb carries this immuneACCESS record with in-frame sequences only. Its versions omit some clonotypes, under half of them owing to an unresolved V gene in the studies checked, with the rest unexplained. The V and J calls and the clone size are those of that table, but D and trimming were determined from the DNA. Counted in this sample were fewer than 140,000 clones; about two thirds of them appeared once. The ten largest clones capture 2.8% of the sample.

Trimming removed 2 bases from V and 10 bases from J; the gene matches leave 10 bases unexplained. Reading the germline V gene gives CDR1 SGHAT and CDR2 FQNNGV. There are 14 amino acids in the CDR3, from cysteine to phenylalanine inclusive. Only the CDR3 portion is preserved as DNA: 42 bases, with reading frame beginning at the first base. What the work shows at the level of the full study, not this receptor alone: The study gave a list of some 150 TCR beta chains associated with cytomegalovirus. In both the original and validation cohorts, the classifier was reported to diagnose cytomegalovirus status with high specificity and sensitivity. A group of highly shared sequence variants was considered likely to be a technical artifact of the sequencing pipeline. When HLA alleles, especially DR and DQ, strongly co-occurred, attributing TCR associations to individual alleles was difficult. Some IMGT-functional V segments, including TRBV6-2 and TRBV6-3, could not be distinguished by the 87-base-pair reads and were therefore excluded. HLA typing was unavailable for some donors at each locus, so association tests used only the typed subset. In an earlier analysis of approximately 590 of the donors, most TCR beta V segments appeared in productive rearrangements about 87% or about 30% of the time, broadly matching IMGT annotations. Most TCR sequences were seen in very few donors, while some public TCRs were found in many individuals. Immune exposure information for the cohort was limited to CMV serostatus. Specific HLA alleles were associated with more than 15,000 TCR beta sequences at a false discovery rate of 0.05 in a later analysis. A further reported finding was that TCR beta sequences accurately predicted the HLA-A and HLA-B alleles for most subjects in the first cohort. A few of the identified cytomegalovirus-associated TCR beta chains were confirmed in vitro to be specific for cytomegalovirus antigens. A later analysis found that TCR association rates varied across HLA loci, with DRB1 alleles showing the most associated TCRs and HLA-C alleles the fewest. The cohort was sequenced for TCR beta chains only, and without alpha or paired-chain data the features that could be detected were limited. The presence/absence analyses assumed that sequencing depth was roughly uniform across donors, and that assumption may not be true. A later genetic analysis reported fewer N-insertions in productive TCRs among donors in an Asian-associated ancestry cluster than the approximately 700-donor mean. In a later analysis, HLA-associated TCR beta chains were found to be more clonally expanded and to have lower generation probabilities than equally common non-associated chains. An association between a missense DCLRE1C variant and V-gene and J-gene trimming of TCR beta chains was found in a later genetic analysis and replicated in an independent cohort. A later analysis found that most CMV-associated TCR beta chains appeared HLA-restricted, with HLA associations seemingly driven largely by CMV exposure. The earlier analysis of some 560 of the donors excluded 15 to 20 rarely observed V segments, including chromosome 9 orphons, because counts were too low. Correlated functional status among segregating V segments might be attributable to linkage disequilibrium, but an unknown experimental factor could not be ruled out. It was suggested by the authors that the approach could potentially be generalized to other disease states and immunological phenotypes. Several of the top co-occurrence clusters appeared to be linked to parvovirus B19, influenza, CMV and Epstein-Barr virus, according to a later analysis.

The cohort was made up of approximately 700 healthy bone marrow donors. All cohort members were sampled while nominally healthy, although unrecorded immune exposures were likely present. The donor was CMV seronegative and belonged to the group of around 350 seronegative cohort members. Every donor gave a peripheral blood sample, and the peripheral blood mononuclear cells from that sample were used for TCR beta sequencing. The Qiagen DNeasy Blood Extraction Kit was used to extract genomic DNA from the blood cell samples. This clone has a single count. What this receptor recognizes is not known. Qualities for individual bases were not recorded, and no much larger clone is one base off.

The clonotype originates from a female donor in good health and CMV-seronegative. The V gene is TRBV11-2 and the J gene is TRBJ1-1; TRBD1 agrees with 7 junctional bases. Material: PBMCs. The bases read TGTGCCAGCAGCTTAAAACCCGGACAGGTTGGAGCTTTCTTT. It encodes CASSLKPGQVGAFF.